One sample yielded the 32 T cell receptor beta chains listed below, sequenced in a study of graft-versus-host responses after intestinal transplantation. Using immunoSEQ multiplex PCR, the repertoire was profiled, and TCRdb retains in-frame clones only, with some absent. This table holds about 4,800 clones, roughly 27% found once. The starting material was alloreactive CD4+ T cells from a mixed lymphocyte reaction culture, obtained before transplantation. Subset defined: CFSE-low proliferating T cells sorted from roughly 6-day pre-transplant mixed lymphocyte reaction (GvH or HvG direction). These receptors all come from a human patient who was an organ donor for intestinal transplantation.

The chain employs TRBV12-5 and TRBJ2-6, with D possibly being TRBD2 (5 bases). The CDR3 totals 22 residues. V dropped 5 bases and J dropped 0 bases, with 29 bases sitting between them. Germline values: CDR1 LGHNT, CDR2 FRNRAP. CDR3 sequence (DNA): TGTGCTAGTGGTGAACGGTGGTCCTCGCGAATAGGAGGAAACTCTGGGGCCAACGTCCTGACTTTC. Its translation is CASGERWSSRIGGNSGANVLTF.

This chain uses TRBV30 with TRBJ1-1, with D perhaps TRBD1 (6 bases). This CDR3 region has 13 residues. V gave up 1 base and J gave up 7 bases, with 13 bases separating them. CDR1 and CDR2 from the germline V gene are GTSNPN and SVGIG (reference sequence). CDR3: CAWSGWGGLEAFF. The CDR3 DNA is TGTGCCTGGAGTGGTTGGGGGGGCCTTGAAGCTTTCTTT.

This chain's CDR3 is CASSPNRGLAGVEQFF. The CDR3 DNA is TGTGCCAGCTCACCGAACCGGGGACTAGCGGGGGTTGAGCAGTTCTTC. The V gene is TRBV18, the J gene TRBJ2-1; 14 bases match TRBD2. Germline V gene lookup returns CDR1 KGHSH and CDR2 LQKENI. CDR3 length: 16 amino acids. Germline trimming cut 3 bases from V and 9 bases from J; bases unmatched to any gene: 7. The full variable domain, with the rest looked up from reference TRBV18 and TRBJ2-1, is NAGVMQNPRHLVRRRGQEARLRCSPMKGHSHVYWYRQLPEEGLKFMVYLQKENIIDESGMPKERFSAEFPKEGPSILRIQQVVRGDSAAYFCASSPNRGLAGVEQFFGPGTRLTVL.

V is TRBV6-4 and J is TRBJ1-3; TRBD1 matches 8 bases. The CDR3 spans 16 residues. Trimming cost V 4 bases and J 0 bases; bases outside gene matches: 5. The germline CDR1 and CDR2 sequences are MRHNA and SNTAGT. The CDR3 reads CASSARTGLSGNTIYF. The CDR3 region has the DNA TGTGCCAGCAGTGCGAGGACAGGGCTCTCTGGAAACACCATATATTTT.

This clone qualifies as medium-sized. This chain connects TRBV5-5 to TRBJ2-7; unclear D gene. Trimming left V 3 bases short and J 1 base short, with 5 bases between. Germline V gives CDR1 SGHKS, CDR2 YYEKEE (reference sequence). This CDR3 is built from 12 residues. In DNA form, the CDR3 reads TGTGCCAGCAGCTACAGATCCTACGAGCAGTACTTC. The encoded protein is CASSYRSYEQYF.

This clone was seen a few times. The chain links TRBV7-3 to TRBJ2-7; D gene ambiguous. The CDR3 runs 14 residues. V lost 1 base and J lost 2, with 9 bases in between. Looked up from germline, CDR1 is SGHTA and CDR2 is FQGTGA. The CDR3 DNA follows: TGTGCCAGCAGCTTAAGGCTGGGCCCCTACGAGCAGTACTTC. Protein product: CASSLRLGPYEQYF.

This clone is labeled as medium-sized. The rearrangement uses TRBV18 and TRBJ2-7; 9 nucleotides align to TRBD1. V was clipped by 3 bases and J by 2 bases; unmatched bases: 5. The CDR3 contains 15 residues. Per the germline V gene, CDR1 is KGHSH and CDR2 is LQKENI. Written as DNA, the CDR3 is TGTGCCAGCTCACCTGACAGGGGGGGTCCCTACGAGCAGTACTTC. Amino acid sequence: CASSPDRGGPYEQYF.

This clone is large (0.1 to 1%). DNA of the CDR3: TGTGCCTGGGACAGGGCGCGTTCACCCCTCCACTTT. It is translated as CAWDRARSPLHF. This chain uses TRBV30 with TRBJ1-6; 7 bases align to TRBD1. The trim removed 5 bases at V and 9 bases at J, leaving 4 bases unmatched. The CDR3 has 12 residues. Germline CDR1 GTSNPN, CDR2 SVGIG (reference sequence).

In this sample, this clone turned up a few times. The chain employs TRBV7-6 and TRBJ2-2; TRBD1 matches 7 bases. CDR1 and CDR2 from the germline V gene are SGHVS and FNYEAQ. The CDR3 runs to 14 residues. V trimming: 1 base; J trimming: 6 bases; junction bases outside the gene matches: 2. The CDR3 sequence: CASSLGQGPGELFF. The CDR3 nucleotides are TGTGCCAGCAGCTTAGGACAGGGCCCCGGGGAGCTGTTTTTT.

The chain links TRBV11-1 to TRBJ1-2; D is uncertain. This CDR3 is built from 13 residues. V was cut by 1 base and J by 8 bases, with 11 bases left in between. CDR1 is SGHAT and CDR2 is FQDESV in the germline V gene (reference sequence). DNA for the CDR3: TGTGCCAGCAGCTTAGTGGGTAACGGGGGCTACACCTTC. It is translated as CASSLVGNGGYTF.

The chain combines TRBV6-6 with TRBJ2-7; 11 nucleotides match TRBD2. This CDR3 contains 15 residues. Germline V gene lookup returns CDR1 MNHNY and CDR2 SVGAGI (reference sequence). V gave up 7 bases and J gave up 3 bases; unmatched junction bases: 8. The CDR3 region is CASIGPGLAVYEQYF. CDR3 sequence (DNA): TGTGCCAGCATTGGCCCGGGACTAGCGGTCTACGAGCAGTACTTC.

This clone is termed medium-sized. This chain uses TRBV5-1 with TRBJ2-7, with 11 bases aligning to TRBD1. This CDR3 is 16 amino acids long. Germline V lookup: CDR1 SGHRS, CDR2 YFSETQ. V lost 0 bases and J lost 0; bases outside the gene matches: 2. CDR3 coding DNA: TGCGCCAGCAGCTTGGCCGGGACAGGGGGCTCCTACGAGCAGTACTTC. It encodes CASSLAGTGGSYEQYF.

This chain links TRBV27 with TRBJ1-4; perhaps TRBD1 as D (6 bases). Per the germline V gene, CDR1 is MNHEY and CDR2 is SMNVEV (reference sequence). Deletions cut 3 bases from V and 4 bases from J, with 12 bases between. The CDR3 is 15 residues long. CDR3 residues: CASSFNGQYNEKLFF. CDR3 bases: TGTGCCAGCAGTTTCAACGGACAGTATAATGAAAAACTGTTTTTT.

The chain uses TRBV29-1 and TRBJ1-1; D unresolved. The V end lost 4 bases, the J end lost 0 bases, and 6 bases lay between the germline ends. The CDR3 is 12 amino acids. Germline V gene sequence: CDR1 SQVTM, CDR2 ANQGSEA. CDR3 DNA: TGCAGCGTTGTAGTAATGAACACTGAAGCTTTCTTT. Its protein is CSVVVMNTEAFF. Full variable domain (remainder filled in from reference TRBV29-1 and TRBJ1-1): SAVISQKPSRDICQRGTSLTIQCQVDSQVTMMFWYRQQPGQSLTLIATANQGSEATYESGFVIDKFPISRPNLTFSTLTVSNMSPEDSSIYLCSVVVMNTEAFFGQGTRLTVV.

By its share, this clone is medium-sized. V gene TRBV11-2 combines with J gene TRBJ1-2, with D possibly TRBD1 on 6 matching bases. The CDR3 extends over 13 amino acids. Germline assignment: CDR1 SGHAT and CDR2 FQNNGV. Trimming stripped 5 bases from V and 5 bases from J, with 12 bases between. In DNA, the CDR3 is TGTGCCAGCAGCCCGGAGACAGGATATGGCTACACCTTC. The encoded protein is CASSPETGYGYTF.

The chain couples TRBV25-1 to TRBJ2-5; tentative D call: TRBD1 (6 bases). The CDR3 sequence is 16 residues long. Trimming left V 1 base short and J 2 bases short, with 14 bases between. Germline CDR1 reads MGHDK; CDR2 reads SYGVNS. The CDR3 DNA is TGTGCCAGCAGTGAATTTTTCCGGACAGCTCAAGAGACCCAGTACTTC. It specifies CASSEFFRTAQETQYF.

The rearrangement uses TRBV20-1 and TRBJ2-5; unclear D gene. Trimming cost V 6 bases and J 7 bases, with 12 bases left between them. The CDR3 has 11 amino acids. Germline CDR1 DFQATT, CDR2 SNEGSKA (reference sequence). This CDR3 is CSAELKMTQYF. For the CDR3, the DNA is TGCAGTGCAGAACTGAAGATGACCCAGTACTTC.

The chain carries TRBV6-4 and TRBJ2-7; TRBD2 agrees at 10 bases. The CDR3 is 19 amino acids. With 3 bases clipped from V and 3 bases from J, the junction kept 17 bases outside the gene matches. Germline values: CDR1 MRHNA, CDR2 SNTAGT. The CDR3 loop is CASSEGAWLRLAGDYEQYF. As DNA, the CDR3 is TGTGCCAGCAGTGAGGGGGCATGGCTTCGTCTAGCGGGAGACTACGAGCAGTACTTC.

As concerns this clone: Sequence at one end of the junction differs from germline and may be a read error. The chain uses TRBV7-3 and TRBJ2-5; 9 nucleotides agree with TRBD2. The CDR3 covers 16 residues. Germline lookup yields CDR1 SGHTA and CDR2 FQGTGA. In DNA form, the CDR3 reads TGTGCCGGCAGCTTAATACTGGCGGGGGGGATGGAGACCCAGTACTTC. This translates into CAGSLILAGGMETQYF. Complete variable domain (other parts from reference TRBV7-3 and TRBJ2-5): GAGVSQTPSNKVTEKGKYVELRCDPISGHTALYWYRQSLGQGPEFLIYFQGTGAADDSGLPNDRFFAVRPEGSVSTLKIQRTERGDSAVYLCAGSLILAGGMETQYFGPGTRLLVL.

This clone is medium-sized by share. The chain has TRBV6-5 and TRBJ2-7; possible D gene TRBD1, 5 bases. From germline, CDR1 is MNHEY and CDR2 SVGAGI. Trimming took off 0 bases at V and 3 bases at J, with 12 bases between the two ends. The CDR3 has 15 residues. CDR3 in DNA: TGTGCCAGCAGTTACTCCTCAGGGTCTTTCTACGAGCAGTACTTC. Protein sequence: CASSYSSGSFYEQYF.

The chain couples TRBV6-6 to TRBJ2-7; D is uncertain. The CDR3 runs 13 residues. Germline V gene sequence: CDR1 MNHNY, CDR2 SVGAGI (reference sequence). Trimming shortened V by 8 bases and J by 4 bases, and 15 bases separated the two germline ends. In nucleotides, the CDR3 is TGTGCCAGCGGCGGTCCAGAAACTTACGAGCAGTACTTC. Translated: CASGGPETYEQYF.

This CDR3 reads CAWRSVTKLFF. CDR3 DNA: TGTGCCTGGAGGTCGGTTACAAAACTGTTTTTT. This chain joins TRBV30 and TRBJ1-4; D uncertain. V gave up 3 bases and J gave up 10 bases, with 9 bases separating them. The CDR3 is 11 residues long. Germline CDR1 reads GTSNPN; CDR2 reads SVGIG (reference sequence).

This clone was recorded a few times. The sample contains more than one DNA sequence encoding this CDR3. The V gene is TRBV27, the J gene TRBJ2-4; TRBD2 matches 12 bases. Germline V lookup: CDR1 MNHEY, CDR2 SMNVEV (reference sequence). J lost 1 base, V lost 6 bases, and 13 bases had no gene match. This CDR3 has 19 residues. Here the CDR3 DNA reads TGTGCCAGCAGGCCACGACTAGCGGGGGAATCTGTGGCCAAAAACATTCAGTACTTC. This codes for CASRPRLAGESVAKNIQYF.

In this sample, this clone is medium-sized. The J gene is TRBJ1-1, the V gene TRBV1; the table's D call of TRBD1 was not tested on the DNA. TRBV1 is given as a pseudogene. The CDR3 extends over 16 amino acids. In DNA form, the CDR3 reads TGCACCAGCAGCCAAAAATCCGGGACATCGAACACTGAAGCTTTCTTT. Amino acids: CTSSQKSGTSNTEAFF.

Relative to its sample, this clone is medium-sized. The chain couples TRBV28 to TRBJ1-5; possible D gene TRBD1, 5 bases. The CDR3 sequence is 15 residues long. The germline gives CDR1 MDHEN, CDR2 SYDVKM. V lost 4 bases, J lost 7 bases, and 17 bases lay in between. CDR3 sequence reads: CASSWGLWANQPQHF. CDR3 bases: TGTGCCAGCAGTTGGGGCCTTTGGGCAAACCAGCCCCAGCATTTT.

This clone is classed as large. The chain recombines TRBV2 with TRBJ1-6; 8 positions match TRBD1. This CDR3 contains 15 residues. Germline V CDR1 and CDR2: SNHLY, FYNNEI. V was pared by 6 bases and J by 2 bases, with 3 bases of the junction left unmatched. The CDR3 nucleotides read TGTGCCAGCAGGGGACAGGATACCTATAATTCACCCCTCCACTTT. Protein product: CASRGQDTYNSPLHF.

Points on this clone: The DNA is omitted, as the CDR3 cannot be located on it reliably, and the CDR3 follows TCRdb's listing. CDR3 amino acids: CASTSGGLTDTQYF. This chain joins TRBV19 and TRBJ2-3; the table's D call TRBD2 went unverified against the DNA. The CDR3 is 14 residues long, ends included. Germline CDR1 reads LNHDA; CDR2 reads SQIVND (reference sequence).

In its sample, this clone was seen a few times. The chain is built from TRBV5-1 and TRBJ1-6; 8 bases line up with TRBD1. Germline assignment: CDR1 SGHRS and CDR2 YFSETQ. The CDR3 spans 15 residues. After removal of 0 bases from V and 8 bases from J, the junction contained 4 bases not matched to a gene. The CDR3 region is CASSLARDRYSPLHF. In DNA form, the CDR3 reads TGCGCCAGCAGCTTGGCCCGGGACAGGTATTCACCCCTCCACTTT.

The gene calls are TRBV10-1 and TRBJ2-5, with TRBD2 as a possible D gene (5 bases). The CDR3 runs to 13 residues. The V and J ends lost 4 bases and 5 bases respectively, with 11 bases between them. Germline-derived CDR1 and CDR2 are WNHNN and SYGVQD (reference sequence). CDR3 amino acids: CASSAAGGETQYF. The CDR3 region has the DNA TGCGCCAGCAGTGCCGCGGGCGGGGAGACCCAGTACTTC.

The V gene is TRBV4-1, the J gene TRBJ2-7, with a possible D match to TRBD2 (5 bases). The germline V gene encodes CDR1 MGHRA and CDR2 YSYEKL. Trimming cost V 5 bases and J 6 bases, with 20 bases left between them. This CDR3 is 15 amino acids long. The CDR3 DNA reads TGCGCCAGCAGCTCATTGCCGGGATCCCTTCGCGAGCAGTACTTC. Translated: CASSSLPGSLREQYF.

V and J are TRBV27 and TRBJ2-2, with D tentatively TRBD1 (5 bases). Germline loops: CDR1 MNHEY, CDR2 SMNVEV (reference sequence). V lost 7 bases and J lost 2, with 17 bases in between. The length of the CDR3 is 16 residues. The CDR3 DNA is TGTGCCAGCAACCCCCTGGCAGGGATAAACACCGGGGAGCTGTTTTTT. Protein sequence: CASNPLAGINTGELFF.

By sample fraction, this clone is medium-sized. The chain recombines TRBV29-1 with TRBJ2-4; D not resolved. The CDR3 consists of 16 residues. The ends were cut back, 2 bases at V and 0 bases at J, with 14 bases in the middle. CDR1 and CDR2 from the germline V gene are SQVTM and ANQGSEA. The CDR3, as DNA: TGCAGCGTTGAACGGTCTTGGTTACCAGCCAAAAACATTCAGTACTTC. Protein: CSVERSWLPAKNIQYF.